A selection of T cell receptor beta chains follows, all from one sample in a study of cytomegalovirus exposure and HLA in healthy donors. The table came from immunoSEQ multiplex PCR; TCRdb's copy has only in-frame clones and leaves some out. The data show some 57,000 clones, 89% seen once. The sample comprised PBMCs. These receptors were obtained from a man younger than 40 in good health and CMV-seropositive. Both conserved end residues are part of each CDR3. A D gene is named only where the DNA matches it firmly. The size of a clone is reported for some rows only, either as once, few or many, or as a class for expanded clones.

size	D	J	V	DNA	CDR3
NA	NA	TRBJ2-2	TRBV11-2	TGTGCCAGCAGCTATTACCAGGGATCCGGGGAGCTGTTTTTT	CASSYYQGSGELFF
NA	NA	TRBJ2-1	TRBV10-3	TGTGCCATCAGTGACCCCCAGGGTTACAATGAGCAGTTCTTC	CAISDPQGYNEQFF
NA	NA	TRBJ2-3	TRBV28	TGTGCCAGCAGTTTTCCGGGGGAGGCAGATACGCAGTATTTT	CASSFPGEADTQYF
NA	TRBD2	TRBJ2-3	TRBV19	TGTGCCAGTAGTTTCCGGACTAGCGGGGCCCCAGATACGCAGTATTTT	CASSFRTSGAPDTQYF
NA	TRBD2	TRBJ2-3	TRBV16	TGTGCCAGCAGCCAATCAAGACTAGCGGGGACCACAGATACGCAGTATTTT	CASSQSRLAGTTDTQYF
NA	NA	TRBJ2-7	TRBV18	TGTGCCAGCTCATCGCGGGACAGACACTCCTACGAGCAGTACTTC	CASSSRDRHSYEQYF
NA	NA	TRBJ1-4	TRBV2	TGTGCCAGCCACTTACAACTAGGAGATGAAAAACTGTTTTTT	CASHLQLGDEKLFF
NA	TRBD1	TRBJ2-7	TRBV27	TGTGCCAGCAGGATCGGGACAGGGGGCGACGAGCAGTACTTC	CASRIGTGGDEQYF
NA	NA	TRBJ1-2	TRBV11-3	TGTGCCAGCAGCCCTTTATATAACTATGGCTACACCTTC	CASSPLYNYGYTF
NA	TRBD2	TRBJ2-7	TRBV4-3	TGCGCCAGCAGCCAAGACCTACTAGCGGGAGTAGGCTACGAGCAGTACTTC	CASSQDLLAGVGYEQYF
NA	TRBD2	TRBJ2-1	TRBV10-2	TGCGCCACCCTGACTAGCGGGAGCTACAATGAGCAGTTCTTC	CATLTSGSYNEQFF
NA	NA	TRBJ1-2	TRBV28	TGTGCCAGTATCGCAGACTATGGCTACACCTTC	CASIADYGYTF
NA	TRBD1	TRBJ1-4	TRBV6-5	TGTGCCAGCAGGACCGGGACAGGGGCTGAAAAACTGTTTTTT	CASRTGTGAEKLFF
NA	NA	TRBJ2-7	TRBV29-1	TGCAGCGGCGGCCTAGCCCTGGACGAGCAGTACTTC	CSGGLALDEQYF
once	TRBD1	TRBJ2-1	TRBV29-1	TGCAGCGTTCAGGGGGCGCCCTACAATGAGCAGTTCTTC	CSVQGAPYNEQFF
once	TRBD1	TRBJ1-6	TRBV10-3	TGTGCCATCAACACCGGGACAGGGCCTAATTCACCCCTCCACTTT	CAINTGTGPNSPLHF
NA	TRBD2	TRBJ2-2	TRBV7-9	TGTGCCAGCAGCTTCCCTGGACTAGCGGGAGGAGCCGGGGAGCTGTTTTTT	CASSFPGLAGGAGELFF
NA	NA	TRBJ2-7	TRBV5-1	TGCGCCAGCAGCTTGGCCGGAGACAGAGACTACGAGCAGTACTTC	CASSLAGDRDYEQYF
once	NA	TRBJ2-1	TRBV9	TGTGCCAGCAGTCTGGACTTTAGCTCCCTCAATGAGCAGTTCTTC	CASSLDFSSLNEQFF
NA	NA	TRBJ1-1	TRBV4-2	TGTGCCAGCAGCCAAGATTTTGGGGCCGTAATGAACACTGAAGCTTTCTTT	CASSQDFGAVMNTEAFF
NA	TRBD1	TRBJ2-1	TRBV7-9	TGTTCCAGCAGGTACGGGACAGGGGGGAACAATGAGCAGTTCTTC	CSSRYGTGGNNEQFF
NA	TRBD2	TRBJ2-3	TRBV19	TGTGCCAGCGGTAGCGGGAGTACAGATACGCAGTATTTT	CASGSGSTDTQYF
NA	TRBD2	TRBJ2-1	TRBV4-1	TGCGCCAGCAGGGCGGGAGTGGGAAATGAGCAGTTCTTC	CASRAGVGNEQFF
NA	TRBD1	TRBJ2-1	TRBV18	TGTGCCAGCTCACCACCGCGGGGACAGGCCGACAATGAGCAGTTCTTC	CASSPPRGQADNEQFF
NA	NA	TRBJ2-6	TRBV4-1	TGCGCCAGCAGCCCCGGTTTTTCTGGGGCCAACGTCCTGACTTTC	CASSPGFSGANVLTF
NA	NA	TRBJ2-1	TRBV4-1	TGCGCCAGCAGCCAGACAGGTTTCTCCTACAATGAGCAGTTCTTC	CASSQTGFSYNEQFF
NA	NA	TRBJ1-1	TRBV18	TGTGCCAGCTCACCGAGGACAGAGCCTATAGGGGCTTTCTTT	CASSPRTEPIGAFF
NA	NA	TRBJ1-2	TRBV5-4	TGTGCCAGCAGCCCCAGTGGTAAAAACTATGGCTACACCTTC	CASSPSGKNYGYTF
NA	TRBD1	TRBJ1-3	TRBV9	TGTGCCAGCAGCGTCCAGGGGGCGCGGGGAAACACCATATATTTT	CASSVQGARGNTIYF
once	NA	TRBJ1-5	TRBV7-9	TGTGCCAGCAGCCATGGGGGGAGCAATCAGCCCCAGCATTTT	CASSHGGSNQPQHF
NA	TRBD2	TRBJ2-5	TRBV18	TGTGCCAGCTCTGACAACCAGGGAGGGGAGACCCAGTACTTC	CASSDNQGGETQYF
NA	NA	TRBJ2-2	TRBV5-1	TGCGCCAGCAGCGTCCGGACTGGTAACGGGGAGCTGTTTTTT	CASSVRTGNGELFF
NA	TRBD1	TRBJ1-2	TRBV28	TGTGCCAGCAGTTCCGCCGGGACAGGGGGGAAGGGTGGCTACACCTTC	CASSSAGTGGKGGYTF
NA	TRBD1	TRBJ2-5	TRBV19	TGTGCCAGTAGTATTCCAGGGGGTCTAAAAGAGACCCAGTACTTC	CASSIPGGLKETQYF
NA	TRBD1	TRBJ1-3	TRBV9	TGTGCCAGCAGCGTAGAAGGGACAGGAGTCTCTGGAAACACCATATATTTT	CASSVEGTGVSGNTIYF
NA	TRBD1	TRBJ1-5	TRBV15	TGTGCCACCAGCAAAGGGGGCCTGGGGAATGATCAGCCCCAGCATTTT	CATSKGGLGNDQPQHF
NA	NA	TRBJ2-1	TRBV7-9	TGTTCCAGCAGCTTGGACACAGTGTGGGCGTTCTTC	CSSSLDTVWAFF
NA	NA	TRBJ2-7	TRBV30	TGTGCCTGGAGAGGAGGTCCCCCCTACGAGCAGTACTTC	CAWRGGPPYEQYF
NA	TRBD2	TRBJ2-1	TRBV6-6	TGTGCCAGCAGCTCTTCGGGACTAGCGGCCTACAATGAGCAGTTCTTC	CASSSSGLAAYNEQFF
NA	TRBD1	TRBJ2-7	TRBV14	TGTGCCAGCAGCCAAGTCGGGACAGGGGCCCTCTACGAGCAGTACTTC	CASSQVGTGALYEQYF
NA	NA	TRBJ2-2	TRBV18	TGTGCCAGCTCTGGGAGCGGGGAGCTGTTTTTT	CASSGSGELFF
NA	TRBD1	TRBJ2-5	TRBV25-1	TGTGCCACCATGCCAGGACAGGTCTTACACTTC	CATMPGQVLHF
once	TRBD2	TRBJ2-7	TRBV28	TGTGCCAGCAGTTTATCTAGCGGGGTCTACGAGCAGTACTTC	CASSLSSGVYEQYF
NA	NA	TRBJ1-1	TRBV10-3	TGTGCCATCAGTGTGGATGCGCGGATTGAAGCTTTCTTT	CAISVDARIEAFF
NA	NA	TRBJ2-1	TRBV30	TGTGCCTGGAGTACTCGGCGGTCCTACAATGAGCAGTTCTTC	CAWSTRRSYNEQFF
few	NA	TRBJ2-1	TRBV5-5	TGTGCCAGCAGCCTGTTTCGAGTGGATGAGCAGTTCTTC	CASSLFRVDEQFF
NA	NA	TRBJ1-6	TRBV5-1	TGCGCCACCCGACCCACAGACTATAATTCACCCCTCCACTTT	CATRPTDYNSPLHF
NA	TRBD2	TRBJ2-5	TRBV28	TGTGCCAGCACCCATGGGACTAGCGGGTTCTGGAGGGAGACCCAGTACTTC	CASTHGTSGFWRETQYF
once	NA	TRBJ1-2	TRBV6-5	TGTGCCAGCAGTTGGGACATGAACTATGGCTACACCTTC	CASSWDMNYGYTF
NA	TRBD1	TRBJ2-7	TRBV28	TGTGCCAGCAGACCGGGACAGGGTACCCACGAGCAGTACTTC	CASRPGQGTHEQYF
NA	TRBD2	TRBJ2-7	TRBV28	TGTGCCAGCATCTCGGGGGGTGAAGAGCGGTACTTC	CASISGGEERYF
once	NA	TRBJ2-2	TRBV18	TGTGCCAGCTCAGAAGGACTGCCGCGGGGCACCGGGGAGCTGTTTTTT	CASSEGLPRGTGELFF
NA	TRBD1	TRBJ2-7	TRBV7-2	TGTGCCAGCAGCCTGACAGGGCTCCTCTCCTACGAGCAGTACTTC	CASSLTGLLSYEQYF
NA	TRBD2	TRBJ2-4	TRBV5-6	TGTGCCAGCTCCTGGGGGGGGATGGCCAAAAACATTCAGTACTTC	CASSWGGMAKNIQYF
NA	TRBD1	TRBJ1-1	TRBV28	TGTGCCAGCAGTTACCCGGACAGGAGAGACACTGAAGCTTTCTTT	CASSYPDRRDTEAFF
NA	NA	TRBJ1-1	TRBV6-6	TGTGCCAGCAAGGGGGACACTGAAGCTTTCTTT	CASKGDTEAFF
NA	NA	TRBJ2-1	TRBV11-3	TGTGCCAGCAGCTTGGTGGCGTCGGAGCATGAGCAGTTCTTC	CASSLVASEHEQFF
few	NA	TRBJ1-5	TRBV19	TGTGCCAGTAGTACCCAGGACACCGAAGGGAATCAGCCCCAGCATTTT	CASSTQDTEGNQPQHF
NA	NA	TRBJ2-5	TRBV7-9	TGTGCCAGCAGCTTAGACTCCGCCCGGGAGACCCAGTACTTC	CASSLDSARETQYF